Listed below are T cell receptor beta chains from one sample, sequenced in a study of control samples from healthy donors and cancer patients. Sequencing was performed with immunoSEQ multiplex PCR; in TCRdb, only in-frame clones are kept and a portion is missing. The sample includes approximately 170,000 clones, about 90% of them seen just once. The sequencing sample was made of blood. The receptors originated from a woman between 50 and 59 years old in good health. Each CDR3 is given with its conserved first and last residue. A D gene is named only where the DNA matches it firmly. Not every row has a clone size; where given, it reads once, few, many or a size class.

16 . TRBJ2-7 TRBV13 . TGTGCCAGCAGCTTAGAGGTCAGGGATAGGGCCCACGAGCAGTACTTC CASSLEVRDRAHEQYF
14 . TRBJ1-5 TRBV24-1 . TGTGCCACCGCCCGCGGGGGGGCAGGACAGCCCCAGCATTTT CATARGGAGQPQHF
15 . TRBJ2-7 TRBV19 . TGTGCCAGTACATTCCAGGGAGAGGGGAGCTACGAGCAGTACTTC CASTFQGEGSYEQYF
14 . TRBJ2-1 TRBV4-3 . TGCGCCAGCAGCCGTCAGGCTAGATACAATGAGCAGTTCTTC CASSRQARYNEQFF
17 . TRBJ1-1 TRBV5-1 . TGCGCCAGCAGCTTGGCCCGCTCGGCAGGTTCAGACACTGAAGCTTTCTTT CASSLARSAGSDTEAFF
13 TRBD1 TRBJ1-2 TRBV28 . TGTGCCAGCAGTCCATTCGACAGGGTCGGCTACACCTTC CASSPFDRVGYTF
16 . TRBJ1-1 TRBV28 . TGTGCCAGCAGCTGGGCAGGGATGAGGATGAACACTGAAGCTTTCTTT CASSWAGMRMNTEAFF
15 TRBD1 TRBJ1-3 TRBV13 . TGTGCCAGCAGCCAGGGACAGGGTGCCGGAAACACCATATATTTT CASSQGQGAGNTIYF
11 . TRBJ1-2 TRBV2 . TGTGCCAGCACAGAGGCCTATGGCTACACCTTC CASTEAYGYTF
14 TRBD1 TRBJ1-1 TRBV9 . TGTGCCAGCAGCGTAGAAGGGGGCGCCACTGAAGCTTTCTTT CASSVEGGATEAFF
13 . TRBJ2-1 TRBV9 . TGTGCCAGCAGCGTAGGGACAGAGAATGAGCAGTTCTTC CASSVGTENEQFF
14 . TRBJ2-5 TRBV7-9 . TGTGCCAGCAGCTTAGGGACAGCCCAAGAGACCCAGTACTTC CASSLGTAQETQYF
16 TRBD2 TRBJ2-1 TRBV4-1 . TGCGCCAGCAGCCGGGGACTAGCGGGGATATACAATGAGCAGTTCTTC CASSRGLAGIYNEQFF
14 . TRBJ1-2 TRBV29-1 . TGCAGCGTCTCGCGACTGGACGGAAACTATGGCTACACCTTC CSVSRLDGNYGYTF
18 TRBD1 TRBJ2-2 TRBV10-3 . TGTGCCATCAGTCTAATTTCGGACAGGGGAGTAGGCACCGGGGAGCTGTTTTTT CAISLISDRGVGTGELFF
19 TRBD1 TRBJ1-2 TRBV3-1/TRBV3-2 . TGTGCCAGCAGCCAAGGCCTCTCACGACCGGACAGGGGGAACTATGGCTACACCTTC CASSQGLSRPDRGNYGYTF
16 . TRBJ2-3 TRBV9 . TGTGCCAGCAGCGTAGAAAGCAGATCTAGCACAGATACGCAGTATTTT CASSVESRSSTDTQYF
17 . TRBJ1-2 TRBV5-1 . TGCGCCAGCAGGGAATCAGGGTGGAAACAACTCTACTATGGCTACACCTTC CASRESGWKQLYYGYTF
15 TRBD2 TRBJ2-2 TRBV6-5 . TGTGCCAGCACCGATAGCGGGAGGTGGACCGGGGAGCTGTTTTTT CASTDSGRWTGELFF
15 . TRBJ2-6 TRBV5-5 . TGTGCCAGCAGCTTGGGACTCTCTGGGGCCAACGTCCTGACTTTC CASSLGLSGANVLTF
15 TRBD2 TRBJ2-2 TRBV11-2 once TGTGCCAGCAGCTTGACTAGCGGGGACACCGGGGAGCTGTTTTTT CASSLTSGDTGELFF
15 . TRBJ1-3 TRBV6-1 . TGTGCCAGCAGTTTTCTGGGGGCCGCTGGAAACACCATATATTTT CASSFLGAAGNTIYF
15 . TRBJ1-1 TRBV27 . TGTGCCAGCAGTTTGCATTGGGGGCCAACCACTGAAGCTTTCTTT CASSLHWGPTTEAFF
15 TRBD2 TRBJ2-3 TRBV10-3 . TGTGCCATCAGTGATACTAGCGGGAGCGCAGATACGCAGTATTTT CAISDTSGSADTQYF
14 TRBD2 TRBJ2-3 TRBV6-5 . TGTGCCAGCAGTTATTCCCTAGCGGGGGCTACGCAGTATTTT CASSYSLAGATQYF
18 . TRBJ2-1 TRBV9 . TGTGCCAGCAGCGAGAGGGTGGGGGATTCACACTCCTACAATGAGCAGTTCTTC CASSERVGDSHSYNEQFF
15 TRBD2 TRBJ2-1 TRBV4-3 . TGCGCCAGCAGCTATCAGCGGGAGCCATACAATGAGCAGTTCTTC CASSYQREPYNEQFF
14 . TRBJ2-2 TRBV5-4 once TGTGCCAGCAGCTCCCCATCGAACACCGGGGAGCTGTTTTTT CASSSPSNTGELFF
13 . TRBJ1-5 TRBV7-2 . TGTGCCAGCAGCAATTCGCAGTCAAGGCCCCAGCATTTT CASSNSQSRPQHF
16 . TRBJ2-2 TRBV27 . TGTGCCAGCAGAGCTGCGGGACGACAGAACACCGGGGAGCTGTTTTTT CASRAAGRQNTGELFF
14 TRBD2 TRBJ2-1 TRBV6-2/TRBV6-3 . TGTGCCAGCAACCCGGGAGGGCGGGTCAGTGAGCAGTTCTTC CASNPGGRVSEQFF
12 . TRBJ1-1 TRBV7-9 . TGTGCCAGCAGGGCGGGAGTGGCGCGGGCTTTCTTT CASRAGVARAFF
13 . TRBJ1-6 TRBV5-1 . TGCGCCAGCAGCTTGGCCGGGGTTTCACCCCTCCACTTT CASSLAGVSPLHF
13 . TRBJ1-6 TRBV2 . TGTGCCAGCAGAAAGGGGATCGTATCACCCCTCCACTTT CASRKGIVSPLHF
16 . TRBJ2-1 TRBV5-4 . TGTGCCAGCAGCTCCCTAGGGGGGGACTCCTACAATGAGCAGTTCTTC CASSSLGGDSYNEQFF
16 . TRBJ2-7 TRBV9 . TGTGCCAGCAGCCCCGAATCACGGCTAAGCTCCTACGAGCAGTACTTC CASSPESRLSSYEQYF
12 . TRBJ1-2 TRBV10-3 . TGTGCCATCAGTGAGCAGGGGTGGGGCTACACCTTC CAISEQGWGYTF
13 . TRBJ2-7 TRBV7-9 . TGTGCCAGCAGCTTAACCCACAGTTACGAGCAGTACTTC CASSLTHSYEQYF
14 . TRBJ2-3 TRBV7-2 once TGTGCCAGCAGCCCCCGCCGGGGCACAGATACGCAGTATTTT CASSPRRGTDTQYF
14 . TRBJ1-2 TRBV4-3 . TGCGCCAGCAGCCAAGATCGGAGGGACTCTGGCTACACCTTC CASSQDRRDSGYTF
12 . TRBJ1-1 TRBV6-5 . TGTGCCAGCAGCCGGATGAACACTGAAGCTTTCTTT CASSRMNTEAFF
13 . TRBJ1-4 TRBV20-1 . TGCAGTGCTAGTGCAGGGAATAATGAAAAACTGTTTTTT CSASAGNNEKLFF